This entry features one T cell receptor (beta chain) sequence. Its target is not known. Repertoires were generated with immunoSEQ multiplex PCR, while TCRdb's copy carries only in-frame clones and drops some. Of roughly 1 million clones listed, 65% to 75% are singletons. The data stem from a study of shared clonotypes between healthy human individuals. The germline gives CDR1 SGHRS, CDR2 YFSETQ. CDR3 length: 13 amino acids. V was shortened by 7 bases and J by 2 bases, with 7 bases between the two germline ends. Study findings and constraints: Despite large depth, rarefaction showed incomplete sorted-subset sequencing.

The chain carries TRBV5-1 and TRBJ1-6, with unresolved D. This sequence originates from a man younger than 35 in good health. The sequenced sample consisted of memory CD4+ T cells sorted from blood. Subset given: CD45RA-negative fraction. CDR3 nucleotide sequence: TGCGCCAGCGGACTCGCCTATAATTCACCCCTCCACTTT. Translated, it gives CASGLAYNSPLHF.